Listed below are T cell receptor beta chains from one sample, sequenced in a study of molecular identifiers for immune sequencing clone quantification. TCRdb reprocessed the PCR reads with MiXCR, giving one entry per CDR3 protein. The sample shows approximately 590,000 distinct CDR3 sequences, about 25% of them seen only once. Sequencing was performed on naive CD8+ T cells from blood, with Jurkat cell RNA spiked in. All receptors come from a human donor in good health. Some libraries in this study had Jurkat cell RNA spiked in. Both conserved end residues are part of each CDR3.

j_call v_call cdr3_aa
TRBJ1-2 TRBV4-3 CASSQDSGGAPHGYTF
TRBJ2-1 TRBV11-3 CASGFGDNNEQFF
TRBJ2-7 TRBV5-6 CASSLDAGQGNYEQYF
TRBJ1-1 TRBV12-3/TRBV12-4 CASRKQGGLTEAFF
TRBJ2-7 TRBV27 CASSLLGSRDYEQYF
TRBJ2-7 TRBV5-5 CASSFWAGPSYEQYF
TRBJ2-3 TRBV9 CASSVEAGGPTDTQYF
TRBJ2-7 TRBV25-1 CASSDFGDIDYEQYF
TRBJ2-1 TRBV15 CATSRAQYGEQFF
TRBJ2-7 TRBV5-1 CASSSGWGSDEQYF
TRBJ2-7 TRBV7-9 CASSLVASSYEQYF
TRBJ2-7 TRBV11-2 CASSSGGAPRRKQYF
TRBJ2-3 TRBV27 CANSSLGVAGPSTDTQYF
TRBJ2-7 TRBV7-2 CASSLSPGQGYAQYF
TRBJ2-7 TRBV7-9 CASGLDGHSTRQYF
TRBJ2-3 TRBV7-9 CASSFLTSGNRDTQYF
TRBJ2-4 TRBV12-3/TRBV12-4 CASSHRDYKNIQYF